Following are 25 T cell receptor beta chains from one sample sequenced in a study of PD-1 blockade in mismatch repair-deficient tumors. Assay: immunoSEQ multiplex PCR; the TCRdb copy retains only in-frame clones and omits some. The sample lists about 84,000 clones, about 85% occurring once. The material was peripheral blood, obtained 12 weeks after starting pembrolizumab. These receptors came from an adult with mismatch repair-deficient cancer.

This clone was observed a handful of times. The chain carries TRBV2 and TRBJ2-7; D gene unclear. The CDR3 sequence is 12 residues long. The V gene's germline CDR1 is SNHLY and CDR2 FYNNEI. V lost 3 bases, J lost 5 bases, and 8 bases lay in between. CDR3 region: CASSDQNHEQYF. CDR3 sequence (DNA): TGTGCCAGCAGTGATCAGAACCACGAGCAGTACTTC.

The chain combines TRBV11-2 with TRBJ2-3; tentative D call: TRBD2 (6 bases). Germline V gene lookup returns CDR1 SGHAT and CDR2 FQNNGV. The CDR3 contains 15 residues. V gave up 5 bases and J gave up 1 base, with 13 bases separating them. CDR3 in DNA: TGTGCCAGCAGCAGAACGGGAGCGGGCACAGATACGCAGTATTTT. Translating it yields CASSRTGAGTDTQYF.

The V and J genes are TRBV7-2 and TRBJ2-1, with D unresolved. V was shortened by 1 base and J by 6 bases, with 7 bases between the two germline ends. Per germline, CDR1 SGHTA and CDR2 FQGNSA. This CDR3 comprises 13 residues. CDR3: CASSLVPANEQFF. The CDR3 DNA follows: TGTGCCAGCAGCTTAGTGCCAGCCAATGAGCAGTTCTTC. Based on the CDR3 plus reference TRBV7-2 and TRBJ2-1, the full variable domain is GAGVSQSPSNKVTEKGKDVELRCDPISGHTALYWYRQSLGQGLEFLIYFQGNSAPDKSGLPSDRFSAERTGGSVSTLTIQRTQQEDSAVYLCASSLVPANEQFFGPGTRLTVL.

The V gene is TRBV10-3, the J gene TRBJ1-2, with a tentative D call TRBD1 (6 bases). The V end lost 0 bases, the J end lost 14 bases, and 13 bases lay between the germline ends. CDR3 length: 12 residues. The germline V gene has CDR1 ENHRY and CDR2 SYGVKD. DNA for the CDR3: TGTGCCATCAGTGAGTCAACAGGGCCTTGGACCTTC. As protein: CAISESTGPWTF.

This CDR3 is CAISEYGTRNEQFF. Written as DNA, the CDR3 is TGTGCCATCAGTGAGTATGGGACTAGGAATGAGCAGTTCTTC. This chain uses TRBV10-3 with TRBJ2-1; TRBD2 agrees at 8 bases. This CDR3 has 14 amino acids. The V and J ends lost 1 base and 7 bases, in that order; junction bases with no gene match: 3. Per germline, CDR1 ENHRY and CDR2 SYGVKD.

The rearrangement uses TRBV9 and TRBJ2-3; 10 bases align to TRBD2. The germline CDR1 and CDR2 sequences are SGDLS and YYNGEE. This CDR3 comprises 15 residues. The trim removed 2 bases at V and 4 bases at J, leaving 4 bases unmatched. CDR3 protein: CASSVEAGGPDTQYF. CDR3 DNA sequence: TGTGCCAGCAGCGTTGAAGCGGGAGGGCCAGATACGCAGTATTTT.

The V call is TRBV4-1, the J call TRBJ2-1; no firm D call. The V gene lost 1 base and the J gene lost 4 bases, with 11 bases spanning the gap. The CDR3 runs 15 residues. Per the germline V gene, CDR1 is MGHRA and CDR2 is YSYEKL. CDR3 residues: CASSQGIQAYNEQFF. The DNA of the CDR3 is TGCGCCAGCAGCCAAGGTATCCAAGCATACAATGAGCAGTTCTTC.

This clone was detected only once. V and J are TRBV2 and TRBJ2-1, with TRBD2 as a possible D gene (6 bases). Germline CDR1 SNHLY, CDR2 FYNNEI. Trimming stripped 5 bases from V and 8 bases from J, with 10 bases between. This CDR3 comprises 12 residues. The CDR3: CASSNSGYEQFF. The CDR3 nucleotides are TGTGCCAGCAGTAATAGCGGCTATGAGCAGTTCTTC.

The CDR3 region has the DNA TGTGCCTGGAGTGTCTTATCGGGTGGCCCCGGGGAGCTGTTTTTT. This encodes CAWSVLSGGPGELFF. The chain recombines TRBV30 with TRBJ2-2; D is undetermined. The V end was cut by 0 bases, the J end by 6 bases, with 14 bases between. Germline CDR1 is GTSNPN and CDR2 is SVGIG (reference sequence). CDR3 length: 15 amino acids.

The chain uses TRBV5-6 and TRBJ2-1; 10 bases map to TRBD2. Germline V gene data show CDR1 as SGHDT and CDR2 as YYEEEE. The CDR3 totals 16 residues. J lost 6 bases, V lost 1 base, and 7 bases had no gene match. The CDR3, as DNA: TGTGCCAGCAGCTTGTCGGCCAGCGGGAGGGCCAATGAGCAGTTCTTC. Protein product: CASSLSASGRANEQFF.

The chain recombines TRBV6-5 with TRBJ1-1; D gene unclear. CDR3 length: 13 residues. The V gene's germline CDR1 is MNHEY and CDR2 SVGAGI. The germline V and J ends were trimmed by 2 bases and 1 base, with 5 bases remaining between them. The CDR3 loop reads CASSYNRNTEAFF. CDR3 sequence (DNA): TGTGCCAGCAGTTACAACCGGAACACTGAAGCTTTCTTT.

The chain couples TRBV6-5 to TRBJ2-7; 7 nucleotides align to TRBD1. There are 12 residues in the CDR3. Germline V gene sequence: CDR1 MNHEY, CDR2 SVGAGI. V shed 5 bases and J 5 bases; nucleotides not matched to a gene: 3. CDR3 bases: TGTGCCAGCAGTGATCAGGGGGACGAGCAGTACTTC. It translates to CASSDQGDEQYF.

The CDR3 loop reads CASTPQGTYEQYF. The CDR3 DNA sequence: TGTGCCAGCACCCCCCAGGGGACCTACGAGCAGTACTTC. V and J are TRBV6-6 and TRBJ2-7; tentatively, D is TRBD1 (6 bases). Germline CDR1 and CDR2: MNHNY and SVGAGI (reference sequence). The CDR3 is made up of 13 amino acids. Trimming stripped 7 bases from V and 2 bases from J, with 12 bases between.

This sequence joins TRBV6-5 and TRBJ1-2; D is unclear. Germline CDR1 and CDR2: MNHEY and SVGAGI. The CDR3 spans 12 residues. V shed 5 bases and J shed 4 bases, with 8 bases lying between them. DNA for the CDR3: TGTGCCAGCAGTGAGGCAGTCTATGGCTACACCTTC. It is translated as CASSEAVYGYTF.

The chain couples TRBV19 to TRBJ2-1; TRBD2 agrees at 8 bases. This CDR3 has 13 amino acids. Germline assignment: CDR1 LNHDA and CDR2 SQIVND (reference sequence). Losses at the gene ends were 9 bases for V and 5 bases for J; bases not matched to a gene: 6. CDR3 sequence (DNA): TGTGCCAGCTCTAGCGGGCACAACAATGAGCAGTTCTTC. This gives the protein CASSSGHNNEQFF.

V and J are TRBV19 and TRBJ1-5, with 8 bases matching TRBD1. CDR1 and CDR2 from the germline V gene are LNHDA and SQIVND (reference sequence). V shed 5 bases and J 0 bases; nucleotides not matched to a gene: 6. The CDR3 has 16 amino acids. The CDR3 loop reads CASSPSTGVSNQPQHF. The CDR3, as DNA: TGTGCCAGTAGTCCCTCGACAGGGGTTAGCAATCAGCCCCAGCATTTT. The variable domain in full, completed from reference TRBV19 and TRBJ1-5, reads DGGITQSPKYLFRKEGQNVTLSCEQNLNHDAMYWYRQDPGQGLRLIYYSQIVNDFQKGDIAEGYSVSREKKESFPLTVTSAQKNPTAFYLCASSPSTGVSNQPQHFGDGTRLSIL.

The V gene is TRBV6-4, the J gene TRBJ2-2; D perhaps matches TRBD2 (5 bases). V was clipped by 1 base and J by 5 bases, with 14 bases between them. The CDR3 is made up of 16 amino acids. Germline CDR1 reads MRHNA; CDR2 reads SNTAGT. In nucleotides, the CDR3 is TGTGCCAGCAGTGACTTCGGGGTGATGGGGACCGGGGAGCTGTTTTTT. This gives the protein CASSDFGVMGTGELFF.

This rearrangement joins TRBV5-1 to TRBJ2-7, with a tentative D call TRBD1 (6 bases). The V end lost 3 bases, the J end lost 5 bases, and 15 bases lay between the germline ends. The CDR3 spans 14 residues. The V gene's germline CDR1 is SGHRS and CDR2 YFSETQ. The chain's CDR3 is CASSSITGMDEQYF. The CDR3 DNA reads as TGCGCCAGCAGCTCCATCACAGGGATGGACGAGCAGTACTTC.

This clone was observed once. The J gene is TRBJ2-3, the V gene TRBV7-2; 9 nucleotides align to TRBD2. Per the germline V gene, CDR1 is SGHTA and CDR2 is FQGNSA. CDR3 size: 15 residues. V was pared by 0 bases and J by 6 bases, with 4 bases of the junction left unmatched. CDR3: CASSLASGSMDTQYF. The CDR3 coding sequence is TGTGCCAGCAGCTTAGCTAGCGGGAGTATGGATACGCAGTATTTT.

The chain uses TRBV18 and TRBJ2-5, with a possible D match to TRBD1 (5 bases). Germline CDR1 is KGHSH and CDR2 is LQKENI. Between the trimmed V and J ends, which lost 6 bases and 5 bases, there was a span of 16 bases. CDR3 length equals 14 residues. The CDR3 here is CASSHQSGKETQYF. For the CDR3, the DNA is TGTGCCAGCTCCCACCAGTCAGGGAAGGAGACCCAGTACTTC.

This chain joins TRBV5-5 and TRBJ2-5; D call uncertain. The V gene's germline CDR1 is SGHKS and CDR2 YYEKEE (reference sequence). The V end was cut by 2 bases, the J end by 1 base, with 12 bases between. The CDR3 loop spans 15 amino acids. CDR3 nucleotides: TGTGCCAGCAGCTTCGGTGGTGGTGGCCAAGAGACCCAGTACTTC. It encodes CASSFGGGGQETQYF.

This clone is a singleton in its sample. The CDR3 here is CASSYSPGVNTDTQYF. The CDR3 DNA follows: TGTGCCAGCAGTTACTCTCCAGGGGTAAACACAGATACGCAGTATTTT. V and J are TRBV6-5 and TRBJ2-3; the D gene is possibly TRBD1 (6 bases). The V gene lost 0 bases and the J gene lost 2 bases, with 12 bases spanning the gap. The CDR3 has 16 residues. Germline lookup yields CDR1 MNHEY and CDR2 SVGAGI.

The genes are TRBV29-1 and TRBJ2-3; D may be TRBD1 (6 bases). Germline CDR1 SQVTM, CDR2 ANQGSEA. The CDR3 spans 13 residues. Trimming removed 8 bases from V and 2 bases from J, with 14 bases in between. The CDR3 sequence: CSTLDSLTDTQYF. In DNA form, the CDR3 reads TGCAGCACGTTGGACAGCCTCACAGATACGCAGTATTTT.

Comment on this clone: A much larger clone sits a single nucleotide away, making a read error possible. The J gene is TRBJ2-1, the V gene TRBV7-9, with D perhaps TRBD1 (5 bases). Trimming took 0 bases from V and 5 from J, leaving 11 bases between them. Germline V gene data show CDR1 as SEHNR and CDR2 as FQNEAQ (reference sequence). This CDR3 comprises 15 residues. The CDR3 DNA reads TGTGCCAGCAGCTTAGCGTATACAGGACACAATGAGCAGTTCTTC. Translating gives CASSLAYTGHNEQFF.

This chain joins TRBV7-2 and TRBJ2-1, with 7 positions matching TRBD2. Germline values: CDR1 SGHTA, CDR2 FQGNSA. This CDR3 comprises 14 residues. V shed 1 base and J 9 bases; nucleotides not matched to a gene: 6. CDR3 residues: CASSLVAGVGEQFF. The CDR3 nucleotides are TGTGCCAGCAGCTTAGTTGCGGGAGTGGGTGAGCAGTTCTTC.